This T cell receptor beta chain was recorded in a study of blood T cell repertoires in COVID-19. Study in general: Spain, Italy and the United States supplied samples that represented acute and convalescent COVID-19. From T cells, B-cell-depleted T cells, or PBMCs came the material, which was cDNA or gDNA.

The V and J ends lost 3 bases and 7 bases respectively, with 16 bases between them. Germline V gene sequence: CDR1 ENHRY, CDR2 SYGVKD. This CDR3 is built from 15 residues. Under the authors' procedure: Reference gene primers were amplified, and this amplification served to estimate nucleated cell counts. This table comes from immunoSEQ multiplex PCR, and its TCRdb copy is limited to in-frame clones, with some not included. Clonal size and the V and J genes are those of that table, whereas D and trimming came from the DNA. The sample records about 270,000 clones, approximately 86% being singletons. The chain combines TRBV10-3 with TRBJ2-1, with a possible D match to TRBD2 (7 bases). The clonotype was recovered from a woman aged 45-59 years with active or convalescent COVID-19. The sample taken for sequencing was peripheral blood. This chain's CDR3 is CAISDERDISNEQFF. The CDR3 bases are TGTGCCATCAGTGATGAGCGGGACATTTCAAATGAGCAGTTCTTC.